Reported below is one T cell receptor beta chain. Its target is unknown. This CDR3 has 14 residues. Trimming cost V 6 bases and J 1 base, with 15 bases left between them. Germline CDR1 is SQVTM and CDR2 is ANQGSEA. TCRbeta library preparation incorporated unique molecular identifiers. TCRdb analysed the PCR reads with MiXCR anew, one entry per CDR3 protein. The sample contains approximately 230,000 distinct CDR3 sequences, about 24% of which appear only once. This sample stems from a study of T-cell reconstitution after alpha-beta-depleted transplantation in children. The study's findings and limits: At day 60, the high TCRbeta diversity found in some patients originated from recipient T cells and thymic progenitors that had survived. Several hundred expanded graft clones reportedly supplied alpha-beta T cells about two months after transplant. T-cell numbers and diversity one year post-transplant derived largely from freshly generated T cells.

This clonotype was sampled from a female patient between 2 and 15 years old who had a stem cell transplant for congenital amegakaryocytic thrombocytopenia, so the T cells may come from the graft donor. This specimen was PBMCs, mostly from graft donor cells, taken 360 days after TCRalphabeta/CD19-depleted stem cell transplant. The J gene is TRBJ1-2, the V gene TRBV29-1, with TRBD1 as a possible D gene (6 bases). CDR3 coding DNA: TGCAGCGTGGGTGCTAGGGGGGATAACTATGGCTACACCTTC. Translated, it gives CSVGARGDNYGYTF.